This T cell receptor (beta chain) was documented in a study of T cells in Graves' hyperthyroidism and ophthalmopathy. This CDR3 has 15 amino acids. The germline gives CDR1 MDHEN, CDR2 SYDVKM. The ends were cut back, 2 bases at V and 7 bases at J, with 12 bases in the middle. RNA transcripts provided the source from which TCR beta CDR3 regions were amplified. TCR CDR3 underwent first-round RT-PCR with the HTBI primer set. TCRdb itself ran the multiplex PCR reads through MiXCR, one entry per CDR3 protein. The sample has 480,000 or so distinct CDR3 sequences; over 45% are singletons. Broader study findings: In validation, the model predicted ophthalmopathy. These predictions came a median approximately six months before onset.

Regarding this clonotype: What it recognizes is unknown.

Sequenced input: peripheral blood or thyroid tissue (not recorded which). V is TRBV28 and J is TRBJ1-6, with D hard to call. This clonotype originated in an adult woman with Graves' disease, either hyperthyroidism or ophthalmopathy (not recorded which). The CDR3 region is CASSLDLLGNSPLHF. The CDR3 DNA follows: TGTGCCAGCAGTTTAGACTTGCTGGGGAATTCACCCCTCCACTTT.